The present TCR beta chain was sequenced within a study of CD8 T cells in Susac syndrome. Study details: Patients with Susac syndrome, at blood draw, were therapy-naive, on corticosteroids, or on intravenous immunoglobulin alone.

Random hexamers were used to reverse transcribe 0.5 to 1 ug of RNA. The immunoSEQ assay covered 54 Vbeta and 13 Jbeta segments for CDR3. TCRdb re-called the immunoSEQ multiplex PCR reads through MiXCR, storing one row per CDR3 protein. The repertoire consists of nearly 110,000 distinct CDR3 sequences, with approximately 94% occurring once and the leading ten covering roughly 0.38%. The length of the CDR3 is 12 residues. V lost 1 base to trimming and J lost 8 bases, with 8 bases between them. This clonotype has only one observation. Its specificity is not known. Study-level findings and limits: An acknowledgment was made by the study that its TCR sequencing and HLA analysis involved relatively few individuals.

This TCR was recovered from a human donor with Susac syndrome. Sequencing was done on a sample of CD8+ T cells from PBMCs. This chain connects TRBV12-3 or TRBV12-4 to TRBJ1-1; D gene ambiguous. The CDR3 bases are TGTGCCAGCAGTTTAGGTACGATCGAAGCTTTCTTT. Its protein product is CASSLGTIEAFF.